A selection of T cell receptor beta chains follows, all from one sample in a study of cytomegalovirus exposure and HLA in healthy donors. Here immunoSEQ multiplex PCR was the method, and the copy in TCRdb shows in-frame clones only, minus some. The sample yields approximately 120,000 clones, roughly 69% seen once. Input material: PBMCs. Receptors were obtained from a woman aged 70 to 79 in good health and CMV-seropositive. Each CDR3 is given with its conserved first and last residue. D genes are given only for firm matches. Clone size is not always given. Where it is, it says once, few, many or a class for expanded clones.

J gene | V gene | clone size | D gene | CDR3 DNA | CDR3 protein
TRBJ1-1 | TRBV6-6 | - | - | TGTGCCAGCACCCTAGGCAGGGGAAACACTGAAGCTTTCTTT | CASTLGRGNTEAFF
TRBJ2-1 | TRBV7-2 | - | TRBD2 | TGTGCCAGCAGATCTCCCGGACTAGCTTACAATGAGCAGTTCTTC | CASRSPGLAYNEQFF
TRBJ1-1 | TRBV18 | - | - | TGTGCCAGCTCACCCTACCTCCAGGACAGTTTACCTGAAGCTTTCTTT | CASSPYLQDSLPEAFF
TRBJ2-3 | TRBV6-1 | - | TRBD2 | TGTGCCAGCAGTGAAGGGGCTAGCGGGTGGTCAGATACGCAGTATTTT | CASSEGASGWSDTQYF
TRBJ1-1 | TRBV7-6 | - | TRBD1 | TGTGCCAGCAGCCGCGGGACAGCTAACACTGAAGCTTTCTTT | CASSRGTANTEAFF
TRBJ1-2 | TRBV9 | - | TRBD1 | TGTGCCAGCAGCGTAGTTGGAGGGGGCACGGACTATGGCTACACCTTC | CASSVVGGGTDYGYTF
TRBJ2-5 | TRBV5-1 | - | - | TGCGCCAGCAGCCCTGACAACCAAGAGACCCAGTACTTC | CASSPDNQETQYF
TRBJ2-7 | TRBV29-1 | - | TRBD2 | TGCAGCGTGCGTCCGACGGGGCGGGGGAGGGAGCAGTACTTC | CSVRPTGRGREQYF
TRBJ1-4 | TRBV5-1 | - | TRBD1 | TGCGCCAGCAGCTTGCAGACAGGGGGTGAAAAACTGTTTTTT | CASSLQTGGEKLFF
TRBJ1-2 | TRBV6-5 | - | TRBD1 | TGTGCCAGCAGTAGACAGGGGAACTATGGCTACACCTTC | CASSRQGNYGYTF
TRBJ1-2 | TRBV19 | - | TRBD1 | TGTGCCAGTAGTCCGTCGACAGGGGGCGCTTCGGGCTACACCTTC | CASSPSTGGASGYTF
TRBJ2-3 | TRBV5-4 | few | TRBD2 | TGTGCCAGCAGCCTTGGACTAGAGGGCACAGATACGCAGTATTTT | CASSLGLEGTDTQYF
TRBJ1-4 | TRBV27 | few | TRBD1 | TGTGCCAGCAGTTTAAGTCCAGGGGGAGGTGAAAAACTGTTTTTT | CASSLSPGGGEKLFF
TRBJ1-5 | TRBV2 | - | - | TGTGCCAGCAGTGAAAGAGGGGGAAGCAATCAGCCCCAGCATTTT | CASSERGGSNQPQHF
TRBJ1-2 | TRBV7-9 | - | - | TGTGCCAGCAGCCTCCGGGACACCGGCGACTATGGCTACACCTTC | CASSLRDTGDYGYTF
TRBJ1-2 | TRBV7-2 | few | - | TGTGCCAGCAGCTTTACAGAGTACTATGGCTACACCTTC | CASSFTEYYGYTF
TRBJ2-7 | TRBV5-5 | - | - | TGTGCCAGCAGCCCGCTGACTAACTCCTACGAGCAGTACTTC | CASSPLTNSYEQYF
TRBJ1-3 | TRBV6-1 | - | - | TGTGCCAGCAGTGCGGGATTGAGCTCTGGAAACACCATATATTTT | CASSAGLSSGNTIYF
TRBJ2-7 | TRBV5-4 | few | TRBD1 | TGTGCCAGCAGCGCAGCGGGACAGGGGTCCCAGTATGGAACCTACGAGCAGTACTTC | CASSAAGQGSQYGTYEQYF
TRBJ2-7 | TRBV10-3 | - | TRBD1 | TGTGCCATCAGTGACGAAGGACAGGCCAGCTCCTACGAGCAGTACTTC | CAISDEGQASSYEQYF
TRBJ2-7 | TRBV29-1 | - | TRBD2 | TGCAGCGTTGAACGGGGGGTCAACGAGCAGTACTTC | CSVERGVNEQYF
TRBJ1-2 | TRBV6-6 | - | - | TGTGCCAGCAGTTACTCCGCGGGTGGTAACTATGGCTACACCTTC | CASSYSAGGNYGYTF
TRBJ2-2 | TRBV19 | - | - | TGTGCCAGTAAGGTTGGCGGGCCGAACACCGGGGAGCTGTTTTTT | CASKVGGPNTGELFF
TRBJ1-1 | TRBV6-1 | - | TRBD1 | TGTGCCAGCAGGGGGGGACAGCTGAACACTGAAGCTTTCTTT | CASRGGQLNTEAFF
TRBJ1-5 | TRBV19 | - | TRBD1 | TGTGCCAGTACCCCAACCGGGACAGGCGGCAATCAGCCCCAGCATTTT | CASTPTGTGGNQPQHF
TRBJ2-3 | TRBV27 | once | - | TGTGCCAGCAGTTGGATTTCGAAGAACGGGGGAGATACGCAGTATTTT | CASSWISKNGGDTQYF
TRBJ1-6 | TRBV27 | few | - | TGTGCCAGCAGTTTATCGGTGAGCTCCTATAATTCACCCCTCCACTTT | CASSLSVSSYNSPLHF
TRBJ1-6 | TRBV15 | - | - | TGTGCCACCAGCAGAGTCGACAGTAATTCACCCCTCCACTTT | CATSRVDSNSPLHF
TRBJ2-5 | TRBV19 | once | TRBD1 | TGTGCCAGTAGTATAGGGGCAGGGGGCAGGCAAGAGACCCAGTACTTC | CASSIGAGGRQETQYF
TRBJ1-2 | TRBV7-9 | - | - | TGTGCCAGCAGCTTAGAATCGCCAGGCGATGGCTACACCTTC | CASSLESPGDGYTF
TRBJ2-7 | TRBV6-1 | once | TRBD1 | TGTGCCAGCACCGGACAGGGGGCTGGCGACGAGCAGTACTTC | CASTGQGAGDEQYF
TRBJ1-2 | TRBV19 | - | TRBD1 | TGTGCCAGTAGTATTATTACGGGGGGACAGGCCCCCTATGGCTACACCTTC | CASSIITGGQAPYGYTF
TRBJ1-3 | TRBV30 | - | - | TGTGCCTGGAGTCGGACAGCCTCTGGAAACACCATATATTTT | CAWSRTASGNTIYF
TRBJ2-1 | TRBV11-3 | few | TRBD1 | TGTGCCAGCAGCTCCGAGACCACAGGGGTTTACAATGAGCAGTTCTTC | CASSSETTGVYNEQFF
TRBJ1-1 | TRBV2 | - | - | TGTGCCAGCCGAGACAGAGGGGGTAGTACTGAAGCTTTCTTT | CASRDRGGSTEAFF
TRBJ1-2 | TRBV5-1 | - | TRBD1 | TGCGCCAGCAGCTCCGGACAGGTGACGAACTATGGCTACACCTTC | CASSSGQVTNYGYTF
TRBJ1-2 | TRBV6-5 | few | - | TGTGCCAGCTGCCAACAGGGTAACTATGGCTACACCTTC | CASCQQGNYGYTF
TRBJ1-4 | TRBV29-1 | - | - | TGCAGCGTTGAAGATCTGGGGCAGGGTGGTGAAAAACTGTTTTTT | CSVEDLGQGGEKLFF
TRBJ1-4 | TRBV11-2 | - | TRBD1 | TGTGCCAGCAGCCCCGGGACAGGGCTCTGGAAACTGTTTTTT | CASSPGTGLWKLFF
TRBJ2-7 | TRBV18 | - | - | TGTGCCAGCTCACCACCCTCTCTGCGAGGGGCGGGAGAGCAGTACTTC | CASSPPSLRGAGEQYF
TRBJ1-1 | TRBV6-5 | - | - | TGTGCCAGCAGTCGCACAGGGAACACTGAAGCTTTCTTT | CASSRTGNTEAFF
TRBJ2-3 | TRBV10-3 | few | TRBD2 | TGTGCCATCAGTGCGAGCGGGGGCACAGATACGCAGTATTTT | CAISASGGTDTQYF
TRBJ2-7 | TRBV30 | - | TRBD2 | TGTGCCTGGAGTCGAGGGAGCGGGGGCTACGAGCAGTACTTC | CAWSRGSGGYEQYF
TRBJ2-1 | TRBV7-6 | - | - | TGTGCCAGCAGCCCCCGACCAGCCTCGGGTACCTACAATGAGCAGTTCTTC | CASSPRPASGTYNEQFF
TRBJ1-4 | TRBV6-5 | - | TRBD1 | TGTGCCAGCAGTTACCTCGGGACAGGGGAAAATGAAAAACTGTTTTTT | CASSYLGTGENEKLFF
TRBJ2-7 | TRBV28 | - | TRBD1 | TGTGCCAGCAGCCGACAGGGGGCCTACGAGCAGTACTTC | CASSRQGAYEQYF
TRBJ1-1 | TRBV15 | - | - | TGTGCCACCAGCAGAGCACGGGCGGGGGGAGGCACTGAAGCTTTCTTT | CATSRARAGGGTEAFF